One and the same sample provided the 20 T cell receptor beta chains below, sequenced in a study of T cell changes during pregnancy in multiple sclerosis. Sequencing was performed with immunoSEQ multiplex PCR; in TCRdb, only in-frame clones are kept and a portion is missing. This table holds about 84,000 clones, approximately 95% found once. Sequences were derived from peripheral blood, sampled in the second trimester of pregnancy. The receptors stem from a female donor in good health, enrolled as a control in a pregnancy study.

This rearrangement joins TRBV5-4 to TRBJ2-1; tentative D call: TRBD2 (5 bases). The germline CDR1 and CDR2 sequences are SGHNT and YYREEE (reference sequence). The CDR3 is made up of 15 amino acids. The V and J ends lost 1 base and 5 bases respectively, with 13 bases between them. The CDR3 region is CASSLLPSRNNEQFF. DNA for the CDR3: TGTGCCAGCAGCTTGCTTCCTAGCAGAAACAATGAGCAGTTCTTC.

V is TRBV2 and J is TRBJ2-7, with 8 bases matching TRBD1. The V gene end was trimmed by 5 bases and the J gene end by 3 bases; junction bases not matched to a gene: 9. The V gene's germline CDR1 is SNHLY and CDR2 FYNNEI. CDR3 length equals 15 residues. The CDR3 reads CASSFDRGQFYEQYF. The CDR3 DNA follows: TGTGCCAGCAGTTTCGACAGGGGCCAGTTCTACGAGCAGTACTTC.

The chain couples TRBV15 to TRBJ1-5; perhaps TRBD1 as D (5 bases). Trimming removed 8 bases at V and 7 bases at J, with 15 bases between. This CDR3 contains 13 residues. The V gene's germline CDR1 is LNHNV and CDR2 YYDKDF (reference sequence). For the CDR3, the DNA is TGTGCCACCTCTCTAGGGGCCAAACAGCCCCAGCATTTT. Protein sequence: CATSLGAKQPQHF.

This clone came up once. This chain connects TRBV30 to TRBJ2-7; weak D call: TRBD1 (5 bases). Per germline, CDR1 GTSNPN and CDR2 SVGIG (reference sequence). With 3 bases removed from V and 10 bases from J, the gap between germline ends came to 19 bases. This CDR3 has 13 amino acids. This CDR3 reads CAWRGGQHHIQYF. In DNA, the CDR3 is TGTGCCTGGAGGGGCGGACAACACCACATCCAGTACTTC.

The V call is TRBV7-9, the J call TRBJ1-1; 8 bases are shared with TRBD1. The CDR3 is made up of 14 amino acids. J gave up 1 base and V 5 bases, and 3 bases lay outside the gene matches. The germline gives CDR1 SEHNR, CDR2 FQNEAQ (reference sequence). In nucleotides, the CDR3 is TGTGCCAGCAGCCCACAGGGGGGGAACACTGAAGCTTTCTTT. Translation: CASSPQGGNTEAFF.

The chain uses TRBV11-2 and TRBJ2-1; perhaps TRBD2 as D (5 bases). CDR1 SGHAT and CDR2 FQNNGV come from the germline V gene. CDR3 length: 12 residues. The V end was cut by 5 bases, the J end by 6 bases, with 8 bases between. The CDR3 here is CASSLGVNEQFF. CDR3 in DNA: TGTGCCAGCAGCCTGGGAGTCAATGAGCAGTTCTTC.

This chain joins TRBV28 and TRBJ2-7; 8 positions match TRBD1. The germline V gene encodes CDR1 MDHEN and CDR2 SYDVKM. This CDR3 contains 15 residues. The V and J ends lost 2 bases and 6 bases, in that order; junction bases with no gene match: 9. As DNA, the CDR3 is TGTGCCAGCAGTTTAATGGACAGGGTAGGAGGCGAGCAGTACTTC. Translated, it gives CASSLMDRVGGEQYF.

V gene TRBV4-2 combines with J gene TRBJ2-2; a weak D match, TRBD2 (6 bases). Trimming removed 0 bases at V and 4 bases at J, with 15 bases between. This CDR3 spans 17 amino acids. CDR1 LGHNA and CDR2 YNFKEQ come from the germline V gene. The CDR3 DNA reads as TGTGCCAGCAGCCAAGATATTAGCGGAGGAGGCACCGGGGAGCTGTTTTTT. It is translated as CASSQDISGGGTGELFF.

In DNA form, the CDR3 reads TGCGCCAGCAGCGCGACTACTAGCGTAGCAGCCTACGAGCAGTACTTC. Its translation: CASSATTSVAAYEQYF. The J gene is TRBJ2-7, the V gene TRBV5-1; 7 nucleotides line up with TRBD2. Germline V gene lookup returns CDR1 SGHRS and CDR2 YFSETQ. The V and J ends lost 4 bases and 2 bases, in that order; junction bases with no gene match: 12. The CDR3 consists of 16 residues.

The V and J genes are TRBV15 and TRBJ2-1; 8 positions agree with TRBD2. Germline lookup yields CDR1 LNHNV and CDR2 YYDKDF (reference sequence). The V and J ends lost 1 base and 4 bases, in that order; junction bases with no gene match: 3. This CDR3 contains 15 residues. CDR3 residues: CATSRAGLGYNEQFF. In DNA, the CDR3 is TGTGCCACCAGCAGAGCGGGACTAGGGTACAATGAGCAGTTCTTC.

CDR3 sequence reads: CASSQESGDRVYTEAFF. CDR3 in DNA: TGTGCCAGCAGCCAAGAAAGTGGGGACAGGGTCTACACTGAAGCTTTCTTT. This chain connects TRBV4-2 to TRBJ1-1; 9 positions agree with TRBD1. Germline V CDR1 and CDR2: LGHNA, YNFKEQ. CDR3 length: 17 amino acids. V shed 0 bases, J shed 3 bases, and the junction held 8 bases outside the gene matches.

The chain carries TRBV6-1 and TRBJ2-7; a possible D gene is TRBD1 (6 bases). The V gene's germline CDR1 is MNHNS and CDR2 SASEGT. The V gene lost 1 base and the J gene lost 3 bases, with 10 bases spanning the gap. CDR3 length: 14 amino acids. The CDR3 spells CASSEVQGGYEQYF. The CDR3 DNA reads TGTGCCAGCAGTGAAGTACAGGGTGGCTACGAGCAGTACTTC.

The chain uses TRBV10-3 and TRBJ2-7, with TRBD1 matching over 7 bases. V was clipped by 6 bases and J by 3 bases; unmatched bases: 2. Per the germline V gene, CDR1 is ENHRY and CDR2 is SYGVKD. The CDR3 loop spans 12 amino acids. CDR3 amino acids: CAIRGGIYEQYF. DNA of the CDR3: TGTGCCATCAGAGGGGGCATCTACGAGCAGTACTTC.

The chain couples TRBV19 to TRBJ1-5; 10 bases map to TRBD1. Germline CDR1 and CDR2: LNHDA and SQIVND (reference sequence). The CDR3 is 17 residues long. V lost 9 bases to trimming and J lost 0 bases; unmatched junction nucleotides: 11. The CDR3, as DNA: TGTGCCAGCCGGGACAGGGGCCTTGGAAATAGCAATCAGCCCCAGCATTTT. Its translation: CASRDRGLGNSNQPQHF.

The chain joins TRBV2 to TRBJ2-5; TRBD1 matches at 7 bases. Germline V lookup: CDR1 SNHLY, CDR2 FYNNEI. The length of the CDR3 is 12 residues. This CDR3 reads CATRGYQETQYF. DNA of the CDR3: TGTGCTACCAGGGGGTACCAAGAGACCCAGTACTTC.

The genes are TRBV2 and TRBJ2-7; D is perhaps TRBD2 (7 bases). Trimming removed 9 bases at V and 0 bases at J, with 12 bases between. CDR1 SNHLY and CDR2 FYNNEI come from the germline V gene. There are 13 residues in the CDR3. CDR3 region: CARGGANSYEQYF. DNA of the CDR3: TGTGCCAGGGGGGGGGCCAACTCCTACGAGCAGTACTTC.

This chain joins TRBV7-9 and TRBJ2-2; a possible D gene is TRBD2 (6 bases). Germline V gene data show CDR1 as SEHNR and CDR2 as FQNEAQ (reference sequence). This CDR3 is built from 16 residues. V lost 2 bases to trimming and J lost 1 base, with 11 bases between them. The DNA of the CDR3 is TGTGCCAGCAGCTTAAAAACTAGCCTGAACACCGGGGAGCTGTTTTTT. Amino acid sequence: CASSLKTSLNTGELFF.

The genes are TRBV2 and TRBJ1-1, with 7 bases identical to TRBD1. This CDR3 spans 15 amino acids. CDR1 SNHLY and CDR2 FYNNEI come from the germline V gene. V was clipped by 9 bases and J by 6 bases; unmatched bases: 16. CDR3 coding DNA: TGTGCCAGTATACCTCGTCCAGGGGGGAAGGCTGAAGCTTTCTTT. Translation: CASIPRPGGKAEAFF.

The rearrangement uses TRBV2 and TRBJ1-5; perhaps TRBD1 as D (5 bases). Germline CDR1 reads SNHLY; CDR2 reads FYNNEI. The V end was cut by 5 bases, the J end by 2 bases, with 13 bases between. The CDR3 is 15 amino acids. DNA for the CDR3: TGTGCCAGCAGTCAAGTTCAGGGCGGCAATCAGCCCCAGCATTTT. Its translation: CASSQVQGGNQPQHF.

The chain uses TRBV5-1 and TRBJ2-1; weak D call: TRBD2 (6 bases). Germline CDR1 and CDR2: SGHRS and YFSETQ. The V end lost 2 bases, the J end lost 6 bases, and 15 bases lay between the germline ends. The CDR3 is made up of 15 amino acids. Written as DNA, the CDR3 is TGCGCCAGCAGCTTACGGGGTAGCGGTACCAATGAGCAGTTCTTC. This encodes CASSLRGSGTNEQFF.